These 9 T cell receptor beta chains originate from one sample sequenced in a study of blood T cell repertoires in COVID-19. Profiled with immunoSEQ multiplex PCR; TCRdb holds only in-frame clones, not every one. The data contain 110,000 to 150,000 clones, 80% to 90% of them seen just once; the ten biggest clones take up approximately 10%. Specimen: peripheral blood. The receptors were sampled from a man aged 55-75 years with active or convalescent COVID-19.

This clone has only a few counts. The chain employs TRBV7-6 and TRBJ1-2; TRBD1 matches 7 bases. V dropped 4 bases and J dropped 6; count of bases not matched to a gene: 8. Germline-derived CDR1 and CDR2 are SGHVS and FNYEAQ. This CDR3 is built from 14 residues. The CDR3 sequence is CASSSGTDYDGYTF. CDR3 DNA: TGTGCCAGCAGCTCCGGGACAGACTATGATGGCTACACCTTC.

This sequence joins TRBV24-1 and TRBJ1-4; 10 bases are a match to TRBD1. There are 15 residues in the CDR3. From germline, CDR1 is KGHDR and CDR2 SFDVKD. V was pared by 0 bases and J by 8 bases, with 2 bases of the junction left unmatched. CDR3 in amino acids: CATSDLRDRGEKLFF. CDR3 nucleotide sequence: TGTGCCACCAGTGATTTGAGGGACAGGGGAGAAAAACTGTTTTTT.

The chain uses TRBV3-1 (or the pseudogene TRBV3-2) and TRBJ2-1, with 16 bases fitting TRBD2. This CDR3 is 18 amino acids long. Losses at the gene ends were 5 bases for V and 5 bases for J; bases not matched to a gene: 9. Germline values: CDR1 LGHDT, CDR2 YNNKEL (reference sequence). DNA of the CDR3: TGTGCCAGCAGCGGGACTAGCGGGGGGGCCCAGTGGGACAATGAGCAGTTCTTC. Amino acid sequence: CASSGTSGGAQWDNEQFF.

The chain combines TRBV11-3 with TRBJ1-1; no firm D call. This CDR3 is built from 14 residues. CDR1 is SGHNT, CDR2 YENEEA, per germline. V dropped 2 bases and J dropped 10 bases, with 17 bases sitting between them. The CDR3 spells CASSLYTAGSGAFF. DNA for the CDR3: TGTGCCAGCAGCTTATATACGGCTGGGTCGGGAGCTTTCTTT.

Details on this clone: Other DNA sequences in the sample encode the same CDR3. The V gene is TRBV19, the J gene TRBJ1-5; a possible D gene is TRBD1 (6 bases). V dropped 3 bases and J dropped 9 bases, with 21 bases sitting between them. The germline V gene encodes CDR1 LNHDA and CDR2 SQIVND (reference sequence). CDR3 length: 16 residues. The CDR3 loop is CASSIGLWGPNGPQHF. Written as DNA, the CDR3 is TGTGCCAGTAGTATTGGGCTTTGGGGGCCCAATGGGCCCCAGCATTTT.

CDR3 loop: CASSLHMADGEPYNEQFF. For the CDR3, the DNA is TGTGCCAGCAGTCTACATATGGCAGACGGGGAGCCCTACAATGAGCAGTTCTTC. V is TRBV27 and J is TRBJ2-1; D perhaps matches TRBD2 (5 bases). Trimming pared 5 bases from V and 2 bases from J, leaving 22 bases between. This CDR3 is 18 amino acids long. Germline V gene sequence: CDR1 MNHEY, CDR2 SMNVEV (reference sequence).

This chain links TRBV6-1 with TRBJ2-2; possible D gene TRBD2, 5 bases. V was clipped by 2 bases and J by 6 bases, with 7 bases between them. This CDR3 is 13 amino acids long. CDR1 is MNHNS, CDR2 SASEGT, per germline. DNA for the CDR3: TGTGCCAGCAGTGAAATGGGAGCCGGGGAGCTGTTTTTT. Translated, it gives CASSEMGAGELFF.

The chain carries TRBV4-3 and TRBJ2-2; possible D gene TRBD2, 6 bases. The CDR3 runs to 17 residues. Germline V lookup: CDR1 LGHNA, CDR2 YSLEER. Trimming removed 7 bases at V and 2 bases at J, with 20 bases between. The CDR3 region has the DNA TGCGCCAGCACCTCAGTTTGGGGGGTCGAAAACACCGGGGAGCTGTTTTTT. Amino acids: CASTSVWGVENTGELFF.

The chain has TRBV21-1 and TRBJ1-1; the table's TRBD1 call for D was not verified on the DNA. TRBV21-1 is marked as a pseudogene. This CDR3 is built from 19 residues. In DNA form, the CDR3 reads TGTGCCAGCAGCAAATACCGGGACAGGGTGACCCTTCCCAACACTGAAGCTTTCTTT. It encodes CASSKYRDRVTLPNTEAFF.